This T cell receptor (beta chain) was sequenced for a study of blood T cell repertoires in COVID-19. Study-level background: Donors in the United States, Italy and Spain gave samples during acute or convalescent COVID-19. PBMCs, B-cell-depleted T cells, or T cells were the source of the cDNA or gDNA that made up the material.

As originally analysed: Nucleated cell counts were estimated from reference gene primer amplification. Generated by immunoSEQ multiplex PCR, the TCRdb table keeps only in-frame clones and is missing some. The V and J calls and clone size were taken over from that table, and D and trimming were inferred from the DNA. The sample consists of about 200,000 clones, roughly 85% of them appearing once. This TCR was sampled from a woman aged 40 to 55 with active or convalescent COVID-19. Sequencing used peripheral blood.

CDR3 coding DNA: TGTGCCAGCAGCGTACAGGGGGTCCAAGAGACCCAGTACTTC. This codes for CASSVQGVQETQYF. The rearrangement links TRBV9 to TRBJ2-5; 7 bases are a match to TRBD1. The CDR3 loop spans 14 amino acids. The germline CDR1 and CDR2 sequences are SGDLS and YYNGEE. Germline trimming cut 1 base from V and 1 base from J; bases unmatched to any gene: 1.